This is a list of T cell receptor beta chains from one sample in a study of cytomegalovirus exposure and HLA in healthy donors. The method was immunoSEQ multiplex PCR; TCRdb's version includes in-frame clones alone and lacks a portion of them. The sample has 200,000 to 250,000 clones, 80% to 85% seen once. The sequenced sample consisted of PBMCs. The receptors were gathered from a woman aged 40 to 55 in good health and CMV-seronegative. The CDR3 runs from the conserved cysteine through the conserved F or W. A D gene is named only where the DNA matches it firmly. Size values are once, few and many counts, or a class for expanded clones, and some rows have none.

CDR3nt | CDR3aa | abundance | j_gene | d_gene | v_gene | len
TGTGCCAGCAGTTTATACCAGGTGGCGGAGCTGTTTTTT | CASSLYQVAELFF | . | TRBJ2-2 | . | TRBV28 | 13
TGTGCCAGCAAGCGACCCGGTGGAGGCTACGAGCAGTACTTC | CASKRPGGGYEQYF | . | TRBJ2-7 | . | TRBV6-6 | 14
TGCGCCAGCAGCTTTTGGCAGGACAATGAGCAGTTCTTC | CASSFWQDNEQFF | . | TRBJ2-1 | . | TRBV5-1 | 13
TGTGCCTGGAGTGTACTAAAGCCCACTGAAGCTTTCTTT | CAWSVLKPTEAFF | . | TRBJ1-1 | . | TRBV30 | 13
TGTGCCAGCAGCCAAGGCTTTGCGGCAGATACGCAGTATTTT | CASSQGFAADTQYF | . | TRBJ2-3 | . | TRBV4-2 | 14
TGTGCCAGCTCACCACCAGTACTTAACTATGGCTACACCTTC | CASSPPVLNYGYTF | . | TRBJ1-2 | . | TRBV18 | 14
TGTGCCAGCAGTTTACGGGGGGCTCAATACGAGCAGTACTTC | CASSLRGAQYEQYF | . | TRBJ2-7 | . | TRBV27 | 14
TGTGCCAGCAGCGAAGGACATCCCGGGGGCTACACCTTC | CASSEGHPGGYTF | . | TRBJ1-2 | . | TRBV5-6 | 13
TGTGCCAGCAGCGAAGGGGACTCTTGGGGGCAAGAGACCCAGTACTTC | CASSEGDSWGQETQYF | . | TRBJ2-5 | . | TRBV9 | 16
TGTGCCAGCACAAGTAGAGTTCCTGGGGCCAACGTCCTGACTTTC | CASTSRVPGANVLTF | . | TRBJ2-6 | . | TRBV28 | 15
TGTGCCAGCAGCTTAACGGGCGTCGAGCAGTTCTTC | CASSLTGVEQFF | . | TRBJ2-1 | . | TRBV7-3 | 12
TGTGCCAGCAGCCCCCGGGGGGAGGGCGGCTACACCTTC | CASSPRGEGGYTF | . | TRBJ1-2 | . | TRBV27 | 13
TGTGCCAGCAGTGAAACGAGACAGGTCACAGATACGCAGTATTTT | CASSETRQVTDTQYF | . | TRBJ2-3 | . | TRBV2 | 15
TGTGCCAGCAGTCGCTCAGGGGTTAGCGGGACCGGGGAGCTGTTTTTT | CASSRSGVSGTGELFF | . | TRBJ2-2 | . | TRBV28 | 16
TGCAGCGTCTCCCGCCCAGGGTTTTGGGGAGGCACTGAAGCTTTCTTT | CSVSRPGFWGGTEAFF | . | TRBJ1-1 | . | TRBV29-1 | 16
TGTGCCAGCAAATCGAAGGGGAACAATGAGCAGTTCTTC | CASKSKGNNEQFF | . | TRBJ2-1 | . | TRBV11-3 | 13
TGTGCCAGTACGACTAGCGGGACAGATACGCAGTATTTT | CASTTSGTDTQYF | . | TRBJ2-3 | TRBD2 | TRBV19 | 13
TGTGCCAGCAGGAACACAGGGGGCGAATATCAGCCCCAGCATTTT | CASRNTGGEYQPQHF | . | TRBJ1-5 | TRBD1 | TRBV28 | 15
TGTGCCAGCTCCTTGGGGCAGGGGGCAAGGACTGAAGCTTTCTTT | CASSLGQGARTEAFF | . | TRBJ1-1 | TRBD1 | TRBV18 | 15
TGTGCCAGCAGTGAGACAGGGAACACTGAAGCTTTCTTT | CASSETGNTEAFF | few | TRBJ1-1 | . | TRBV6-1 | 13
TGTGCCAGCAACTCTAAAGGACTAGCGGGGGTAGAGCAGTACTTC | CASNSKGLAGVEQYF | few | TRBJ2-7 | TRBD2 | TRBV5-6 | 15
TGTGCCTGGAGTCTTTTAGCCTACGAGCAGTACTTC | CAWSLLAYEQYF | . | TRBJ2-7 | . | TRBV30 | 12
TGCGCCAGCAGCCACCTCCTAAGGGGTGCGCGGGGGGGCGTCGAGCAGTACTTC | CASSHLLRGARGGVEQYF | . | TRBJ2-7 | TRBD2 | TRBV4-1 | 18
TGTGCCAGCAGCCTACTAGTACTAGCGGGAGTGGGGGATGAGCAGTTCTTC | CASSLLVLAGVGDEQFF | . | TRBJ2-1 | TRBD2 | TRBV5-4 | 17
TGTGCCAGCAGCATTAGCGGGTTAGGATCCCAGTACTTC | CASSISGLGSQYF | . | TRBJ2-5 | TRBD2 | TRBV5-6 | 13
TGTGCCAGCAGTAGGACTAGCGGAATGTACCAAGAGACCCAGTACTTC | CASSRTSGMYQETQYF | . | TRBJ2-5 | TRBD2 | TRBV6-6 | 16
TGTGCCAGCAGCCTAGACGGACTAGCGGGAGGTGATACGCAGTATTTT | CASSLDGLAGGDTQYF | . | TRBJ2-3 | TRBD2 | TRBV9 | 16
TGTGCCAGCAGTTCCCAGGGATCCTACGAGCAGTACTTC | CASSSQGSYEQYF | . | TRBJ2-7 | . | TRBV6-6 | 13
TGTGCCAGCTCACCTGGAGAAGAGCAGTACTTC | CASSPGEEQYF | . | TRBJ2-7 | . | TRBV18 | 11
TGTGCCAGCAGCTTAGCACCTGGACTAGCGGGAGGAGATACGCAGTATTTT | CASSLAPGLAGGDTQYF | . | TRBJ2-3 | TRBD2 | TRBV7-2 | 17
TGCAGCGTTGGACAAGGAGGTGATACTGAAGCTTTCTTT | CSVGQGGDTEAFF | . | TRBJ1-1 | . | TRBV29-1 | 13
TGCAGCGCAACGACAGGGAACACCGGGGAGCTGTTTTTT | CSATTGNTGELFF | . | TRBJ2-2 | . | TRBV29-1 | 13
TGTGCCACCAGCAGAGGGGGGCGACAGGAAGGCACTGAAGCTTTCTTT | CATSRGGRQEGTEAFF | . | TRBJ1-1 | . | TRBV15 | 16
TGTGCCAGTCGCAAGACAGGGGGAAACTATGGCTACACCTTC | CASRKTGGNYGYTF | . | TRBJ1-2 | TRBD1 | TRBV19 | 14
TGTGCCAGCAGTCCGTGGACAGGGGCCTACGAGCAGTACTTC | CASSPWTGAYEQYF | . | TRBJ2-7 | TRBD1 | TRBV27 | 14
TGTGCCAGCTCATGGGCAGAGGGAAACACCATATATTTT | CASSWAEGNTIYF | few | TRBJ1-3 | . | TRBV18 | 13
TGCAGCGTTGAAGTCGGTTCTGGAAACACCATATATTTT | CSVEVGSGNTIYF | . | TRBJ1-3 | . | TRBV29-1 | 13
TGTGCCAGCAGATACTATGGACAGGGGAACACCGGGGAGCTGTTTTTT | CASRYYGQGNTGELFF | . | TRBJ2-2 | TRBD1 | TRBV28 | 16
TGTGCCAGCAGTTGGGGGACTAGCGGGAGCGGGGAGCTGTTTTTT | CASSWGTSGSGELFF | . | TRBJ2-2 | TRBD2 | TRBV27 | 15
TGTGCCAGCAGCTCCTCTTTCAGGGTTAATGAAAAACTGTTTTTT | CASSSSFRVNEKLFF | . | TRBJ1-4 | . | TRBV11-2 | 15
TGTGCCACCAGCTCTCAATCAGGGGGCAGCTCCTACAATGAGCAGTTCTTC | CATSSQSGGSSYNEQFF | . | TRBJ2-1 | TRBD1 | TRBV15 | 17
TGTGCCAGAGGGGGCCTCTCAACTGAGTCTCGGGGAAGAGGGCAGTACTTC | CARGGLSTESRGRGQYF | . | TRBJ2-5 | TRBD1 | TRBV2 | 17
TGTGCCAGTACTAGTTTTGATGAGCAGTTCTTC | CASTSFDEQFF | . | TRBJ2-1 | . | TRBV2 | 11
TGTGCCAGCAGTCCAACCCCCGAGACGGGATACGAGCAGTACTTC | CASSPTPETGYEQYF | . | TRBJ2-7 | . | TRBV27 | 15
TGTGCCAGCAGTTCCATTCGACTAGCGGGAGAATTGGGTGAGCAGTTCTTC | CASSSIRLAGELGEQFF | few | TRBJ2-1 | TRBD2 | TRBV27 | 17
TGTGCCAGCAGGGGGTTAATCCGGGAGTTCGCCTATGGCTACACCTTC | CASRGLIREFAYGYTF | . | TRBJ1-2 | . | TRBV5-4 | 16
TGTGCCAGCAGCTTAGGGCTCCAAACGCAGTATTTT | CASSLGLQTQYF | once | TRBJ2-3 | . | TRBV7-9 | 12